The rows below give T cell receptor beta chains drawn from one sample of a study of early T cells in non-severe SARS-CoV-2 infection. TCRdb ran MiXCR on the 5' RACE reads and lists one entry per CDR3 protein. The sample shows tens of thousands of distinct CDR3 sequences, roughly 12% of them seen only once. This specimen was whole blood, taken at baseline. Receptors were obtained from an adult who was a healthcare worker with PCR-confirmed SARS-CoV-2 infection or an uninfected control (not recorded which). The CDR3 runs from the conserved cysteine through the conserved F or W. The D gene is left open where the match is weak. Size is stated for part of the rows, as once, few or many counts, or as a class when the clone is expanded.

TRBD2,medium-sized,14,TRBJ2-1,TRBV20-1,TGCAGTGCTAGAGATTTTCGGACTAGCGATGAGCAGTTCTTC,CSARDFRTSDEQFF
TRBD1,-,15,TRBJ2-2,TRBV7-9,TGTGCCAGCAGCCTGCCGGGACAGGGTACCGGGGAGCTGTTTTTT,CASSLPGQGTGELFF
TRBD1,-,15,TRBJ1-5,TRBV6-2/TRBV6-3,TGTGCCAGCAGTTCGACAGGACAGGGTAGTCAGCCCCAGCATTTT,CASSSTGQGSQPQHF
TRBD2,few,17,TRBJ2-1,TRBV24-1,TGTGCCACCAGTCCGGGCGCGGGACTAGGAGTGATCGGTGAGCAGTTCTTC,CATSPGAGLGVIGEQFF
TRBD1,-,13,TRBJ2-7,TRBV5-1,TGCGCCAGCGCACCGGGACAGGCCTACGAGCAGTACTTC,CASAPGQAYEQYF
-,-,12,TRBJ2-7,TRBV28,TGTGCCAGCAGTCGGCACGACTACGAGCAGTACTTC,CASSRHDYEQYF
TRBD1,many,16,TRBJ1-1,TRBV7-2,TGTGCCAGCAGAAGAAGGACAGGGGGACTGAACACTGAAGCTTTCTTT,CASRRRTGGLNTEAFF
TRBD1,few,15,TRBJ2-5,TRBV7-9,TGTGCCAGCAGCTATCCCGGGACAGCCCAAGAGACCCAGTACTTC,CASSYPGTAQETQYF
-,many,16,TRBJ1-1,TRBV10-1,TGCGCCCACTCAGAAGTCCCGGGGTGGGGGAACACTGAAGCTTTCTTT,CAHSEVPGWGNTEAFF
TRBD2,-,15,TRBJ2-7,TRBV28,TGTGCCAGCAGTTTACCCCTAGCGGGAGAAGGCGAGCAGTACTTC,CASSLPLAGEGEQYF
-,few,13,TRBJ2-1,TRBV3-1,TGTGCCAGCAGCCAAGTGGAGGGGTCTGAGCAGTTCTTC,CASSQVEGSEQFF
-,few,12,TRBJ2-5,TRBV12-3/TRBV12-4,TGTGCCAGCAGTCCTGGATCGTGGGCCCAGTACTTC,CASSPGSWAQYF
-,few,14,TRBJ1-2,TRBV7-2,TGTGCCAGCAGCTTAGCCGGGCGGGACTATGGCTACACCTTC,CASSLAGRDYGYTF